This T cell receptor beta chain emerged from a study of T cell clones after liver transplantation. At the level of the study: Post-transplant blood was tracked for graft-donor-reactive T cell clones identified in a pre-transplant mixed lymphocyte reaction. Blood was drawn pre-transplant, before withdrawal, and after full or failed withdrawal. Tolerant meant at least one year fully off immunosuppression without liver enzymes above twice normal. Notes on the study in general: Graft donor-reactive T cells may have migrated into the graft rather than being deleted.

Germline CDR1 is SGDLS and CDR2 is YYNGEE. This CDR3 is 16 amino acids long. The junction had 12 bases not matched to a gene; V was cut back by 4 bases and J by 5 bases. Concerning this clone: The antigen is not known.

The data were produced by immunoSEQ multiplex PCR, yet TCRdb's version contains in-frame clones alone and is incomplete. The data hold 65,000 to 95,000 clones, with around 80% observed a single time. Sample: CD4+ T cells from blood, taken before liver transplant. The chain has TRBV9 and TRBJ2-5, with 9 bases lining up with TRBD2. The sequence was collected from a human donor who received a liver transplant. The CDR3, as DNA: TGTGCCAGCAGCTACTCCCCGGGACTAGCCAGTGAGACCCAGTACTTC. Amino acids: CASSYSPGLASETQYF.